This T cell receptor beta chain was obtained from a study of T cell repertoires in cytomegalovirus infection (dated by TCRdb to between 2017 and 2020). As for the study more broadly: The peptide stimulations were aimed at well-studied HLA-B-restricted epitopes as well as recently identified HLA-C-restricted CMV epitopes, whose presentation resists viral immunomodulation. Donor HLA type was relevant to the analysis, because carriage of CMV infection together with the matching HLA type was indicated by public TCR beta signatures. The investigation overall reported the following: In the ex vivo response, HLA-C-restricted CMV-specific TCR beta clonotypes were dominant, and in two of eight donors the single most frequent clonotype came from this HLA-C-restricted group. Cumulative frequency of public TCR beta family members discriminated carriers of CMV infection plus the relevant HLA type in this cohort and an independent approximately 400-donor cohort.

Many counts were recorded for this clonotype. This clone's antigen is unknown. No much larger clone exists at a distance of one base, and base qualities are not known. Inclusive of the bounding cysteine and phenylalanine, the CDR3 is 13 residues long. Only the CDR3 portion is preserved as DNA: 39 bases, with reading frame beginning at the first base. The trim is 0 bases for V and 9 bases for J, with a gap of 11 bases between the germline ends. For CDR1 and CDR2, the germline V gene lists WSHSY and SAAADI. Sequencing was carried out with an Illumina HiSeq 1500. TCRdb reanalyzed the raw reads on its own, using fastp at Q25 for trimming and MiXCR for clone calling, and kept in-frame beta chains. Every entry covers one CDR3 protein and lists the most common genes and DNA from its rows. Within this sample are roughly 150,000 distinct CDR3 sequences, with 20% to 25% of them counted one time only. The top ten clonotypes cover roughly 25% of the sample.

The treatment or condition label on this specimen signifies: in vitro stimulation with specific CMV peptide epitopes to enrich CMV-specific T cells. Sequencing was performed on CD8+ T cells from cultured PBMCs, taken from culture after CMV antigen stimulation. The chain is assembled from TRBV10-2 and TRBJ1-1, and possibly TRBD1, on 6 matching bases. This TCR was sampled from a human donor in good health (CMV status not recorded). Some clones in this sample may be carry-over from other donors' samples. The CDR3 region reads CASSESPGAKAFF. The sequenced DNA is TGCGCCAGCAGTGAGTCCCCAGGGGCCAAAGCTTTCTTT.